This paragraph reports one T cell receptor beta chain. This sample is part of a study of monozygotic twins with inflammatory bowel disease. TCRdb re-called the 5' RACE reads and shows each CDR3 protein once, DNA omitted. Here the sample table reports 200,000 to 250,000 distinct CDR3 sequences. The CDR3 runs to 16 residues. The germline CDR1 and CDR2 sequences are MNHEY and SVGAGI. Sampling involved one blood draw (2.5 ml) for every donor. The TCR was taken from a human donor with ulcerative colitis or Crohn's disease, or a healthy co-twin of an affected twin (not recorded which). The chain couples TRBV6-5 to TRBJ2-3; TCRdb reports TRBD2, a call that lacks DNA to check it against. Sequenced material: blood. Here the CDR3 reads CASTLVSGGGADTQYF.